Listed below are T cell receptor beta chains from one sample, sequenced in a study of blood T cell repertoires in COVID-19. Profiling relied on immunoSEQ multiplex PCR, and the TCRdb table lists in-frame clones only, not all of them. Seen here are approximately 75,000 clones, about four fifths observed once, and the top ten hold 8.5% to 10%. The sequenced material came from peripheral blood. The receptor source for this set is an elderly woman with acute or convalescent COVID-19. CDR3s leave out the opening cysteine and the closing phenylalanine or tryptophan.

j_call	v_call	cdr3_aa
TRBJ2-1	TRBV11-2	ASSLRGTNDNEQF
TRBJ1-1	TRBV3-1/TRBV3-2	ASSPLDRGTEAF
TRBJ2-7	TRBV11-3	ASSKDSSYEQY
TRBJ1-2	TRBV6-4	ASTQSRGLGYGYT
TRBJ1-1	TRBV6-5	ASSGGQPKAF
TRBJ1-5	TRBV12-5	ASGLQFNQPQH
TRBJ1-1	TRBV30	AWARGPEAF
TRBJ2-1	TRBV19	ASSRTGGRNEQF
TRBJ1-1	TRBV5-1	ASSLFDRQNTEAF
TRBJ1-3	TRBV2	ASSETESGNTIY
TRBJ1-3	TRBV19	ASSIRTDSSGNTIY
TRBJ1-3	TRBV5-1	ASSLQGTGTGNTIY
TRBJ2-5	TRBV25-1	ASSEYGGRQETQY
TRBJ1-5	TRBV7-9	ASSYDGHSNQPQH
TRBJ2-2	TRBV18	ASSQTSPRGTGELF
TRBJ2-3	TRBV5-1	ASSPRTGFTDTQY
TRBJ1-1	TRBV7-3	ASSLDRDTEAF
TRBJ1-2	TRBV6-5	ATLGTTVEAYGYT
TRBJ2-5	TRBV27	ASWTSGAPETQY
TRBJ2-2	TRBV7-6	ASREGQGVGELF
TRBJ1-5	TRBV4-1	ASSQGERQPQH
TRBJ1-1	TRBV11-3	ASSLGTSQAF
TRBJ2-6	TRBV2	ASMADGANVLT
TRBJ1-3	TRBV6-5	ASRPSGFSGNTIY
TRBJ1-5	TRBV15	ATSRISNQPQH
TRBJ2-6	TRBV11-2	ASSQSGANVLT
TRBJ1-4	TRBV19	ASSISSGGNEKLF
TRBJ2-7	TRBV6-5	ASNRDRWFEQY
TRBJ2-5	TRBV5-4	ASSLWDKIQETQY
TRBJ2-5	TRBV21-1	ASSTRIGTSVD
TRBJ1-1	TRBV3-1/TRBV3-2	ASSARDRSTEAF
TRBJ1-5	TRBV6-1	ASSEYPGSNQPQH
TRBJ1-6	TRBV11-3	ASSLDRDSPLH
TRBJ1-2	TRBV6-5	ASRRLQSDRAGYT
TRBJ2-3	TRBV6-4	ASSEDLAGGTDTQY
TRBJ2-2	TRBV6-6	ASINYRGRGTGELF
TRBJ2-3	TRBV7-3	ASSWGASGVTDTQY
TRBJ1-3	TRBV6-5	ASSYSGYFGNTIY
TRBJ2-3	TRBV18	ASSRFDIRRAGQGRDTQY
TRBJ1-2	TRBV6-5	ASRGQGGYGYT
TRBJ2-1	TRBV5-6	ASSSTYGEQF
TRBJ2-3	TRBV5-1	ASSASGGLSTDTQY
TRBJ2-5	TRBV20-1	SASTWTDIPQETQY
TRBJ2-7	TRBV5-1	ASSLAQGYEQY